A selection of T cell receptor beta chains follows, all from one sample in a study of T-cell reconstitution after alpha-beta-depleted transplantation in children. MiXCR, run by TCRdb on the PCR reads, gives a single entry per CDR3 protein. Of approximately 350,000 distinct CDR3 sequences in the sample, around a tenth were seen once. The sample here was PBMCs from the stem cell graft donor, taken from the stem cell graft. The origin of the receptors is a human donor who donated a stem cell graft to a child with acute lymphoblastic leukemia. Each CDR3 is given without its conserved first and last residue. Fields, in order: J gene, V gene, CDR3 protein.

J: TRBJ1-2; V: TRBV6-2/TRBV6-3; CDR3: ASSYAGVNYGYT
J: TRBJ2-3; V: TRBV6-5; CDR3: ASSYPGAPDTQY
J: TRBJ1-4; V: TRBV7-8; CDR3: ASSPLRDLNEKLF
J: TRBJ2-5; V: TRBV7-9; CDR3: ASSFWAGDGETQY
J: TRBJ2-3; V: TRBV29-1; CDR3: SVEGGDTQY
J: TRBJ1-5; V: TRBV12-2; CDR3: ASRLGRGLPESNQPQH
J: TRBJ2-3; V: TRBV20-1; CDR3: SASGSRDTQY
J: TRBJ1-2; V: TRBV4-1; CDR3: ASSQLNLRNNYGYT
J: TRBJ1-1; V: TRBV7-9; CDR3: ASSFMDTEAF
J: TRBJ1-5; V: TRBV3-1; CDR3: ASSQRLGAGDQPQH
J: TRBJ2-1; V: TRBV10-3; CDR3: AISDASGFYNEQF
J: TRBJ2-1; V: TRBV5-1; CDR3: ASSFSGTSYNEQF
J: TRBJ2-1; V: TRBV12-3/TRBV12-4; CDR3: ASSSTTGIANEQF
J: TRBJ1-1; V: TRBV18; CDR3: ASSRTTGVNTEAF
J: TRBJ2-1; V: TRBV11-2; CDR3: ASRRPGRGLTEQF
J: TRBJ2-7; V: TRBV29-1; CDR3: SVEGAHYYEQY
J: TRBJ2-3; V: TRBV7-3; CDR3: ASSYGLAGDTQY
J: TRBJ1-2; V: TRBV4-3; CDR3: ASSQDPTGDYGYT
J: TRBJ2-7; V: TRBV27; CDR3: ASRFRTSVFYEQY
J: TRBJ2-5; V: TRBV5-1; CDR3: ASSLASADRLQETQY
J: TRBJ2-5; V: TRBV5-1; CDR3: ASSPSRGAGGETQY
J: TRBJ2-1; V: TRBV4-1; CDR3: ASSPGDGGLYNEQF
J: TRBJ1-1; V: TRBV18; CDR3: ASSPRQGAPLEAF
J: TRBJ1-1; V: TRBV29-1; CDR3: SVRVPTEAF
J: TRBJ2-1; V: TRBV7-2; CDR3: ASSVRYEQF
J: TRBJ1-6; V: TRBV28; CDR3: ASSDGQGGSNSPLH
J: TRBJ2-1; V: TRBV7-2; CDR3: ASRPGGRDPNEQF
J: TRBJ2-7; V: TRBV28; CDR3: ASSRADREYEQY
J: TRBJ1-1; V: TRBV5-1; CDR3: ASSLKVQPGQGNTEAF
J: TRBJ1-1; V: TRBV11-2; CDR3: ASRQRHGGQDTEAF
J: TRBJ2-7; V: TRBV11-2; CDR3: ASSPNTGQGRSRRYEQY
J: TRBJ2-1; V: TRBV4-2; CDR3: ASSQDDGLRGDEQF
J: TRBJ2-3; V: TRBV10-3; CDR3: AINAGPSASADTQY
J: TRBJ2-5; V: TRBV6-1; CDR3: ASSGNWMGSQETQY
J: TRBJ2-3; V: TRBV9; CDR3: ASSVEAGGSTDTQY
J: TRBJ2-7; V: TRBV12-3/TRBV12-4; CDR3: ASSSQGRDEQY
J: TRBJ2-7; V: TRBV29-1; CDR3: SAVGTEQYEQY
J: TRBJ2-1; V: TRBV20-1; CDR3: SASDQF
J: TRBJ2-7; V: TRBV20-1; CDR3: SAVSREIGEQY
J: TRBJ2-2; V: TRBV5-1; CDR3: ASTPDRGYGGELF
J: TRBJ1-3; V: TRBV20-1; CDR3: SAGTRVSGNTIY
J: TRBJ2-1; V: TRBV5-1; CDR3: ASSFGGDYNEQF
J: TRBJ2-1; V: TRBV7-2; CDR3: ASSFSLAGWSRDEQF
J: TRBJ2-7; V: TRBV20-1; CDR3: SAKRLALYEQY
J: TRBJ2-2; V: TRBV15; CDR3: ATSRDLSGELF
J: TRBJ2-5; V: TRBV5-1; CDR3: ASSPQRVQETQY
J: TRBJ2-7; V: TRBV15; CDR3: ATSTQASGREDEQY
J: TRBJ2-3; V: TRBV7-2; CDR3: ASRASGFPSTDTQY
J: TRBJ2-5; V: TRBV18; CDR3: ASSRPGIGGETQY
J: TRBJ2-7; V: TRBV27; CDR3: ASSLWDRGEQY
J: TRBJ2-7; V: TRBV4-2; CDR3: ASSDGTADEQY
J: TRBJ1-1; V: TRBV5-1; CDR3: ASSVGLVNTEAF
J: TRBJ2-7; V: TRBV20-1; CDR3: SAASSRSAEQY
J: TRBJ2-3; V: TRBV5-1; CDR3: ASSTGNPRRADTQY
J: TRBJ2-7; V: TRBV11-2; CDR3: ASSPLASSYEQY
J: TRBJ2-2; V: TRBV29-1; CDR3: SAYRDDGELF